Below are 31 T cell receptor beta chains sequenced from a single sample in a study of beta chain features in type 1 diabetes. Sequenced material consisted of expressed TCRB transcripts (all of the isolated RNA was reverse transcribed). TCRdb's table, derived via immunoSEQ multiplex PCR, lists solely in-frame clones and lacks some. This repertoire shows about 620,000 clones, 15% found once; its top ten account for approximately 0.087%. Material: naive CD4+ T cells from blood. These receptors were obtained from a man younger than 30 in good health.

This clone was counted a few times. The V call is TRBV18, the J call TRBJ2-3; maybe TRBD1 (5 bases). Trimming shortened V by 4 bases and J by 4 bases, and 15 bases separated the two germline ends. From germline, CDR1 is KGHSH and CDR2 LQKENI. This CDR3 comprises 15 residues. The CDR3 DNA is TGTGCCAGCTCACGAGAGGCAGGGTGGGCAGATACGCAGTATTTT. This translates into CASSREAGWADTQYF.

This rearrangement joins TRBV7-3 to TRBJ2-2, with D uncertain. The CDR3 is 18 amino acids. The germline gives CDR1 SGHTA, CDR2 FQGTGA. Trimming pared 0 bases from V and 4 bases from J, leaving 18 bases between. CDR3 region: CASSLTPTPARPTGELFF. CDR3 coding DNA: TGTGCCAGCAGCTTAACCCCGACACCAGCCAGACCCACCGGGGAGCTGTTTTTT.

The rearrangement joins TRBV27 to TRBJ2-1; D possibly corresponds to TRBD1 (6 bases). Germline CDR1 and CDR2: MNHEY and SMNVEV (reference sequence). Trimming shortened V by 5 bases and J by 3 bases, and 14 bases separated the two germline ends. This CDR3 spans 15 amino acids. The CDR3 region is CASSPVRQDYNEQFF. The CDR3, as DNA: TGTGCCAGCAGTCCCGTACGACAGGACTACAATGAGCAGTTCTTC.

This chain joins TRBV28 and TRBJ2-5; 7 bases agree with TRBD1. The V and J ends lost 5 bases and 2 bases, in that order; junction bases with no gene match: 23. The CDR3 sequence is 20 residues long. CDR1 and CDR2 (germline): MDHEN, SYDVKM. CDR3 coding DNA: TGTGCCAGCAGTCGGCGAAGCTACAGGGGTTTTTTTAACACGCAAGAGACCCAGTACTTC. Protein sequence: CASSRRSYRGFFNTQETQYF. Full variable domain (missing parts from reference TRBV28 and TRBJ2-5): DVKVTQSSRYLVKRTGEKVFLECVQDMDHENMFWYRQDPGLGLRLIYFSYDVKMKEKGDIPEGYSVSREKKERFSLILESASTNQTSMYLCASSRRSYRGFFNTQETQYFGPGTRLLVL.

This clone was recorded a few times. V and J are TRBV28 and TRBJ2-3; tentative D call: TRBD2 (6 bases). Germline lookup yields CDR1 MDHEN and CDR2 SYDVKM. The CDR3 totals 16 residues. The V end was cut by 6 bases, the J end by 0 bases, with 16 bases between. CDR3 residues: CASSSPAAGSTDTQYF. The CDR3 nucleotides read TGTGCCAGCAGCTCCCCCGCCGCGGGGAGCACAGATACGCAGTATTTT. Filled out from reference TRBV28 and TRBJ2-3, the complete variable domain reads DVKVTQSSRYLVKRTGEKVFLECVQDMDHENMFWYRQDPGLGLRLIYFSYDVKMKEKGDIPEGYSVSREKKERFSLILESASTNQTSMYLCASSSPAAGSTDTQYFGPGTRLTVL.

Only a few counts were recorded for this clone. J is TRBJ2-7 and V is TRBV7-3; 9 bases align to TRBD1. V dropped 6 bases and J dropped 1; count of bases not matched to a gene: 7. From germline, CDR1 is SGHTA and CDR2 FQGTGA. CDR3 length: 15 amino acids. The CDR3 DNA reads TGTGCCAGCAGTCGAACCGGGACAGGGTCCTACGAGCAGTACTTC. This encodes CASSRTGTGSYEQYF.

The V call is TRBV4-2, the J call TRBJ1-5, with a possible D match to TRBD1 (5 bases). CDR1 is LGHNA and CDR2 is YNFKEQ in the germline V gene. The CDR3 runs to 16 residues. V was clipped by 0 bases and J by 0 bases, with 9 bases between them. CDR3 sequence (DNA): TGTGCCAGCAGCCAAGAGAAAGGGGATAGCAATCAGCCCCAGCATTTT. This translates into CASSQEKGDSNQPQHF.

This clone appeared a few times. The chain has TRBV5-4 and TRBJ2-5; possible D gene TRBD1, 6 bases. The CDR3 has 15 amino acids. V lost 4 bases and J 5 bases, leaving 18 bases between the germline ends. Germline CDR1 SGHNT, CDR2 YYREEE (reference sequence). The CDR3 DNA reads TGTGCCAGCAGCCCCCGAGGGGGTCCGGACGAGACCCAGTACTTC. It codes for CASSPRGGPDETQYF.

This clone occurred a few times. This rearrangement joins TRBV11-3 to TRBJ1-1, with D maybe TRBD1 (5 bases). Looked up from germline, CDR1 is SGHNT and CDR2 is YENEEA. V was clipped by 0 bases and J by 4 bases, with 6 bases between them. The CDR3 runs to 13 residues. The DNA of the CDR3 is TGTGCCAGCAGCTTAGAGGGGACCACTGAAGCTTTCTTT. Translated: CASSLEGTTEAFF.

J is TRBJ1-5 and V is TRBV6-5; maybe TRBD1 (5 bases). The CDR3 length is 13 residues. The germline V gene has CDR1 MNHEY and CDR2 SVGAGI. Trimming left V 6 bases short and J 7 bases short, with 13 bases between. DNA of the CDR3: TGTGCCAGCAGCGCAGGGTTCAGGCAGCCCCAGCATTTT. It translates to CASSAGFRQPQHF.

This clone was seen only a few times. The V call is TRBV6-4, the J call TRBJ2-6; no firm D call. Trimming left V 0 bases short and J 4 bases short, with 7 bases between. The germline V gene encodes CDR1 MRHNA and CDR2 SNTAGT. This CDR3 has 15 amino acids. CDR3 sequence: CASSDSGFGANVLTF. CDR3 DNA sequence: TGTGCCAGCAGTGACTCGGGGTTCGGGGCCAACGTCCTGACTTTC.

This chain joins TRBV7-9 and TRBJ2-7, with 8 positions matching TRBD2. Germline CDR1 is SEHNR and CDR2 is FQNEAQ (reference sequence). The CDR3 extends over 16 amino acids. The junction had 14 bases not matched to a gene; V was cut back by 5 bases and J by 5 bases. The chain's CDR3 is CASSRGSGSPKNEQYF. For the CDR3, the DNA is TGTGCCAGCAGCCGAGGAAGCGGGAGCCCCAAAAACGAGCAGTACTTC.

This chain joins TRBV28 and TRBJ2-5, with D possibly being TRBD2 (6 bases). The CDR3 contains 16 residues. Per the germline V gene, CDR1 is MDHEN and CDR2 is SYDVKM. V dropped 0 bases and J dropped 3 bases, with 14 bases sitting between them. CDR3 region: CASSLWGRRGKETQYF. The CDR3 DNA is TGTGCCAGCAGTTTATGGGGACGGAGGGGAAAAGAGACCCAGTACTTC.

This clone was seen only a few times. The CDR3, as DNA: TGTGCCACCAGCTATACAGGGGCCCGCCGGGGAGCTTTCTTT. This sequence encodes CATSYTGARRGAFF. The V and J genes are TRBV15 and TRBJ1-1; 7 positions agree with TRBD1. The junction had 13 bases not matched to a gene; V was cut back by 5 bases and J by 10 bases. CDR3 length equals 14 residues. Germline V gene data show CDR1 as LNHNV and CDR2 as YYDKDF (reference sequence).

This chain links TRBV2 with TRBJ2-3; D is perhaps TRBD1 (5 bases). The CDR3 consists of 15 residues. Looked up from germline, CDR1 is SNHLY and CDR2 is FYNNEI. The V gene lost 0 bases and the J gene lost 1 base, with 8 bases spanning the gap. CDR3 residues: CASSEAPRGTDTQYF. CDR3 nucleotide sequence: TGTGCCAGCAGTGAAGCCCCCAGGGGCACAGATACGCAGTATTTT.

This clone was picked up a small number of times. The J gene is TRBJ2-2, the V gene TRBV7-2; D not resolved. CDR1 is SGHTA, CDR2 FQGNSA, per germline. The CDR3 is made up of 14 amino acids. Trimming removed 0 bases at V and 7 bases at J, with 9 bases between. CDR3: CASSLATGVGELFF. CDR3 DNA: TGTGCCAGCAGCTTAGCGACGGGTGTCGGGGAGCTGTTTTTT.

V is TRBV5-1 and J is TRBJ2-5, with TRBD1 matching 11 bases. V lost 4 bases to trimming and J lost 2 bases; unmatched junction nucleotides: 1. Germline-derived CDR1 and CDR2 are SGHRS and YFSETQ. The CDR3 is made up of 14 amino acids. CDR3: CASSGDRGQETQYF. The CDR3 bases are TGCGCCAGCAGCGGGGACAGGGGGCAAGAGACCCAGTACTTC.

The chain has TRBV28 and TRBJ2-7; TRBD1 or TRBD2 may be the D gene (5 bases each). CDR3 length equals 14 residues. Trimming removed 8 bases at V and 1 base at J, with 15 bases between. CDR1 is MDHEN, CDR2 SYDVKM, per germline. The CDR3 DNA reads TGTGCCAGCCCTGGGACCGGCAGGTCCTACGAGCAGTACTTC. Translation gives CASPGTGRSYEQYF.

This clone was recorded only once. The chain is built from TRBV9 and TRBJ1-1; 9 bases align to TRBD1. Germline V lookup: CDR1 SGDLS, CDR2 YYNGEE. The CDR3 sequence is 15 residues long. With 4 bases clipped from V and 3 bases from J, the junction kept 7 bases outside the gene matches. This chain's CDR3 is CASSLRTGEDTEAFF. The DNA for the CDR3 is TGTGCCAGCAGCCTCCGGACAGGGGAGGACACTGAAGCTTTCTTT.

V usage is TRBV9 and J usage is TRBJ2-5; 9 bases match TRBD2. This CDR3 contains 18 residues. Germline V CDR1 and CDR2: SGDLS, YYNGEE. V lost 2 bases to trimming and J lost 3 bases; unmatched junction nucleotides: 14. The CDR3 bases are TGTGCCAGCAGCGTTCGGGCTCAACTAGCGGGTATAAAAGAGACCCAGTACTTC. Residues: CASSVRAQLAGIKETQYF. Combining the CDR3 with reference TRBV9 and TRBJ2-5 gives the whole variable domain DSGVTQTPKHLITATGQRVTLRCSPRSGDLSVYWYQQSLDQGLQFLIQYYNGEERAKGNILERFSAQQFPDLHSELNLSSLELGDSALYFCASSVRAQLAGIKETQYFGPGTRLLVL.

The J gene is TRBJ1-2, the V gene TRBV10-3; 11 positions match TRBD1. Per the germline V gene, CDR1 is ENHRY and CDR2 is SYGVKD. The CDR3 spans 14 residues. Trimming at V came to 4 bases and at J to 5 bases, leaving 3 bases not matched to a gene. The CDR3 DNA reads as TGTGCCATCAGTGGGACAGGGGGCGGTTATGGCTACACCTTC. Translating gives CAISGTGGGYGYTF.

This chain joins TRBV30 and TRBJ2-7, with 7 nucleotides matching TRBD1. Germline values: CDR1 GTSNPN, CDR2 SVGIG (reference sequence). V trimming: 3 bases; J trimming: 0 bases; junction bases outside the gene matches: 8. This CDR3 is 15 amino acids long. The CDR3 here is CAWSPLGQLSYEQYF. CDR3 sequence (DNA): TGTGCCTGGAGCCCCTTGGGACAGCTCTCCTACGAGCAGTACTTC.

This clone occurred a few times. The chain links TRBV28 to TRBJ2-1; D is unclear. The CDR3 totals 10 residues. Germline V gene lookup returns CDR1 MDHEN and CDR2 SYDVKM. The germline V and J ends were trimmed by 6 bases and 6 bases, with 3 bases remaining between them. CDR3 sequence (DNA): TGTGCCAGCAGCGGCAATGAGCAGTTCTTC. This sequence encodes CASSGNEQFF.

This chain joins TRBV5-1 and TRBJ2-7, with D possibly matching TRBD1 (6 bases). The germline gives CDR1 SGHRS, CDR2 YFSETQ. Trimming removed 4 bases from V and 0 bases from J, with 11 bases in between. CDR3 size: 14 residues. As DNA, the CDR3 is TGCGCCAGCAGCCTGGGACACAGCTCCTACGAGCAGTACTTC. Translated: CASSLGHSSYEQYF. The full variable domain, with the rest looked up from reference TRBV5-1 and TRBJ2-7, is KAGVTQTPRYLIKTRGQQVTLSCSPISGHRSVSWYQQTPGQGLQFLFEYFSETQRNKGNFPGRFSGRQFSNSRSEMNVSTLELGDSALYLCASSLGHSSYEQYFGPGTRLTVT.

The chain couples TRBV5-4 to TRBJ2-3; perhaps D is TRBD1 or TRBD2 (5 bases each). The CDR3 sequence is 16 residues long. V was cut by 0 bases and J by 2 bases, with 13 bases left in between. Germline V CDR1 and CDR2: SGHNT, YYREEE (reference sequence). The CDR3 region has the DNA TGTGCCAGCAGCTTGGGAGCTTTGGGGACCACAGATACGCAGTATTTT. This translates into CASSLGALGTTDTQYF.

This chain's CDR3 is CASRQDANTGELFF. The CDR3 DNA reads as TGCGCCAGCAGACAGGACGCGAACACCGGGGAGCTGTTTTTT. The chain recombines TRBV5-1 with TRBJ2-2; D is possibly TRBD1 (5 bases). The CDR3 sequence is 14 residues long. The germline gives CDR1 SGHRS, CDR2 YFSETQ. V was cut by 5 bases and J by 0 bases, with 8 bases left in between.

There are a few counts of this clone. The V call is TRBV7-9, the J call TRBJ1-2; no definite D call. The ends were cut back, 6 bases at V and 4 bases at J, with 18 bases in the middle. The germline gives CDR1 SEHNR, CDR2 FQNEAQ (reference sequence). The CDR3 is made up of 15 amino acids. CDR3: CASSITGRMFYGYTF. CDR3 DNA: TGTGCCAGCAGTATCACGGGCAGAATGTTCTATGGCTACACCTTC.

This clone was counted between two and nine times. Other nucleotide sequences in the sample specify the same CDR3. The chain is built from TRBV18 and TRBJ2-1; unclear D gene. With 6 bases removed from V and 0 bases from J, the gap between germline ends came to 12 bases. Germline CDR1 KGHSH, CDR2 LQKENI. The CDR3 extends over 15 amino acids. The CDR3 bases are TGTGCCAGCTCCCCTGACCTTAGCTCCTACAATGAGCAGTTCTTC. This sequence encodes CASSPDLSSYNEQFF.

The rearrangement joins TRBV10-3 to TRBJ1-2, with 7 bases fitting TRBD1. J was trimmed by 1 base and V by 10 bases; bases with no gene match: 9. The CDR3 spans 14 residues. Germline V CDR1 and CDR2: ENHRY, SYGVKD. CDR3 loop: CASREGGGNYGYTF. The CDR3 bases are TGTGCCAGCAGGGAAGGGGGCGGTAACTATGGCTACACCTTC.

This clone came up a few times. The CDR3 region is CASSESFTGIGYTF. For the CDR3, the DNA is TGTGCCAGCAGCGAGTCCTTCACAGGGATCGGCTACACCTTC. The V and J genes are TRBV6-6 and TRBJ1-2; the D gene is possibly TRBD1 (6 bases). V was trimmed by 6 bases and J by 8 bases, leaving 19 bases between them. CDR1 MNHNY and CDR2 SVGAGI come from the germline V gene (reference sequence). This CDR3 region has 14 residues.

The J gene is TRBJ2-7, the V gene TRBV18; the match to TRBD1 covers 7 bases. The CDR3 loop spans 15 amino acids. Germline-derived CDR1 and CDR2 are KGHSH and LQKENI. The junction had 6 bases not matched to a gene; V was cut back by 3 bases and J by 1 base. The CDR3 nucleotides read TGTGCCAGCTCACCGGTCCGGGACAGATCCTACGAGCAGTACTTC. The encoded protein is CASSPVRDRSYEQYF.